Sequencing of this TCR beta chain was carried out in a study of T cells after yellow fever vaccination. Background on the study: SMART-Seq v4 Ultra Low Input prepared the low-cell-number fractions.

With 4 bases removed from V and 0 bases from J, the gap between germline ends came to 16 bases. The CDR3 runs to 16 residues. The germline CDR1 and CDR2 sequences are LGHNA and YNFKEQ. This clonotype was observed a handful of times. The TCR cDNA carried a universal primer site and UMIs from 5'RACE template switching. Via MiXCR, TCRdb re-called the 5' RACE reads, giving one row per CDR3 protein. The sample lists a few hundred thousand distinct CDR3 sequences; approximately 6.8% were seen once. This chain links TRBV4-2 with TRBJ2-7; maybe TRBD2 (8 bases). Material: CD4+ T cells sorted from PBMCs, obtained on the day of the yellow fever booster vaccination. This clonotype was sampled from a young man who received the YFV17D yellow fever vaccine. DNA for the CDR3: TGTGCCAGCAGCCGGCGGGGGGCAGGGGGCTCCTACGAGCAGTACTTC. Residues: CASSRRGAGGSYEQYF.